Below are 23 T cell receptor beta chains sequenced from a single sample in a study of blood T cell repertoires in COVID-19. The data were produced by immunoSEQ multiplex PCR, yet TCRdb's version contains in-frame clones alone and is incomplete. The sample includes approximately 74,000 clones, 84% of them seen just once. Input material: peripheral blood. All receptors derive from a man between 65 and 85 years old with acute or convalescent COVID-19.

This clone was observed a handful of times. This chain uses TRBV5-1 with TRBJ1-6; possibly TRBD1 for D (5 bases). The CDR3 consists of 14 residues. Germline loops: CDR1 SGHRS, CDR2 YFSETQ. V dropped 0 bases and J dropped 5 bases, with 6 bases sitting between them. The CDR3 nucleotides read TGCGCCAGCAGCTTGGGGGGGGATAATTCACCCCTCCACTTT. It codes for CASSLGGDNSPLHF.

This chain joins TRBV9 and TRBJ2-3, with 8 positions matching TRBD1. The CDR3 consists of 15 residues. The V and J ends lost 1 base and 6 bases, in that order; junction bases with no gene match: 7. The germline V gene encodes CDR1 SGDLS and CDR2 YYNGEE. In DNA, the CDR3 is TGTGCCAGCAGCGTACCTACAGGGGGGAGTGATACGCAGTATTTT. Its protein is CASSVPTGGSDTQYF.

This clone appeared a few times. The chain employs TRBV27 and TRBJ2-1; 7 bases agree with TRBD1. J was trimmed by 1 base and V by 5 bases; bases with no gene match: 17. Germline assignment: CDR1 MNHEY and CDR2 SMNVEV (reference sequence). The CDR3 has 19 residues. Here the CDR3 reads CASSPQVPDRELSYNEQFF. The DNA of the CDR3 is TGTGCCAGCAGTCCCCAAGTCCCAGACAGGGAGCTATCCTACAATGAGCAGTTCTTC.

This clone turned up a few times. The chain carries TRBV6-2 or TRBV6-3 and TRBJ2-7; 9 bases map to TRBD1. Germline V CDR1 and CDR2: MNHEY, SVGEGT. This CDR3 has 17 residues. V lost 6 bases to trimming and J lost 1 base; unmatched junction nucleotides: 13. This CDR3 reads CASSSPIGTGSSYEQYF. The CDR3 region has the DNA TGTGCCAGCAGCTCACCCATTGGGACAGGGTCTTCCTACGAGCAGTACTTC.

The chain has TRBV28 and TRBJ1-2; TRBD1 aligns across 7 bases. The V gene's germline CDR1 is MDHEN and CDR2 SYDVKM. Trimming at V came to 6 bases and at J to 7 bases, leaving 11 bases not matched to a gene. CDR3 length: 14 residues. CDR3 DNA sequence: TGTGCCAGCAGCCCCGACAGGGTGCAACGTGGCTACACCTTC. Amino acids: CASSPDRVQRGYTF.

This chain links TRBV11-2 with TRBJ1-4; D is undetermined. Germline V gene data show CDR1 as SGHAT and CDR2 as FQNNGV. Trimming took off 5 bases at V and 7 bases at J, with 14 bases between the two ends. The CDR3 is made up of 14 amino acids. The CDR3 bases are TGTGCCAGCAGCCCCACAAGCGTGGCTGAAAAACTGTTTTTT. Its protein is CASSPTSVAEKLFF.

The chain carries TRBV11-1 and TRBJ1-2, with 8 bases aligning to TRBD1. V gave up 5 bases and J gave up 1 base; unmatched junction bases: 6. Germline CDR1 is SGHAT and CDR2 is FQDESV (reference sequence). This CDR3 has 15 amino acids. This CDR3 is CASSPDRDINYGYTF. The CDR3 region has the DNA TGTGCCAGCAGCCCGGACAGGGATATTAACTATGGCTACACCTTC.

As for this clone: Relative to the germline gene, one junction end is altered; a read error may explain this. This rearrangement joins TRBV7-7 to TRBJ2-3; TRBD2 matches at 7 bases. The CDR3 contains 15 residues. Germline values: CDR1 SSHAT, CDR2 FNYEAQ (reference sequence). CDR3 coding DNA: TGTGCTAGCAGCTTAGGAGCGGGACCCACAGATACGCAGTATTTT. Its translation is CASSLGAGPTDTQYF.

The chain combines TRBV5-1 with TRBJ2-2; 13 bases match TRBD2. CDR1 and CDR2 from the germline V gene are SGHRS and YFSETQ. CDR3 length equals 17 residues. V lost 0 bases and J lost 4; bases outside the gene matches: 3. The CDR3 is CASSLEGLAGSTGELFF. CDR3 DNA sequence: TGCGCCAGCAGCTTGGAGGGACTAGCGGGGAGCACCGGGGAGCTGTTTTTT.

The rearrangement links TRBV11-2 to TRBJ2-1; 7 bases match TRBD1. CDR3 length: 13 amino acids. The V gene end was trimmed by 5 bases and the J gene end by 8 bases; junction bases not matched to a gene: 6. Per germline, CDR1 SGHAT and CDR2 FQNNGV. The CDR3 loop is CASSAGGVHEQFF. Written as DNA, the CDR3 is TGTGCCAGCAGCGCAGGGGGAGTACATGAGCAGTTCTTC.

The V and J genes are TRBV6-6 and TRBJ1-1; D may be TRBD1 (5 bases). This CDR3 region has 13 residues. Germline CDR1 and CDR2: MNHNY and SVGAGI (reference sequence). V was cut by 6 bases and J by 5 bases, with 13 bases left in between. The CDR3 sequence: CASSLTGGTEAFF. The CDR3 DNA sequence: TGTGCCAGCAGCCTCACCGGGGGGACTGAAGCTTTCTTT.

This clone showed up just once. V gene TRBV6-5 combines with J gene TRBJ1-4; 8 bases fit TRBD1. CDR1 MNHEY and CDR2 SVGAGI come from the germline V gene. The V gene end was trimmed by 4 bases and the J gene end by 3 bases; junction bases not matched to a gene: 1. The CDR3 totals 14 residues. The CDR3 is CASSWTGPNEKLFF. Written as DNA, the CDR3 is TGTGCCAGCAGTTGGACAGGGCCTAATGAAAAACTGTTTTTT.

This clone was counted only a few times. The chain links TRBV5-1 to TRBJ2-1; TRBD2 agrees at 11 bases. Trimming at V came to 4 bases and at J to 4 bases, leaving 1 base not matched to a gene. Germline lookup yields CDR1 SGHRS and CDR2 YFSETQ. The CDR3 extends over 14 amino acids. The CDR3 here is CASSPSGRYNEQFF. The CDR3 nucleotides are TGCGCCAGCAGCCCTAGCGGGAGGTACAATGAGCAGTTCTTC.

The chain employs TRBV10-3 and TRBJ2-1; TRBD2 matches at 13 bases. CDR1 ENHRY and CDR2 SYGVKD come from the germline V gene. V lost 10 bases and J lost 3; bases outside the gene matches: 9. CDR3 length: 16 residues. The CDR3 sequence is CATFRGTSGVYNEQFF. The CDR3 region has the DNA TGTGCCACCTTTCGAGGGACTAGCGGGGTCTACAATGAGCAGTTCTTC.

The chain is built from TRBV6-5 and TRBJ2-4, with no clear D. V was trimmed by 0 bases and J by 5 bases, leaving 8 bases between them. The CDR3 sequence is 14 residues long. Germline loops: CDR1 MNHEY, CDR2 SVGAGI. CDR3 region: CASSYSRVQNIQYF. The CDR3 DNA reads TGTGCCAGCAGTTACTCCCGGGTGCAAAACATTCAGTACTTC.

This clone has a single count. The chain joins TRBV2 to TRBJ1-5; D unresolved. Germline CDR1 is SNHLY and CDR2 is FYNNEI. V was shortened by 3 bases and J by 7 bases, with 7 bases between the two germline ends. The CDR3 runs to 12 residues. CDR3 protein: CASSDGDQPQHF. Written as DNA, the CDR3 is TGTGCCAGCAGTGATGGAGACCAGCCCCAGCATTTT.

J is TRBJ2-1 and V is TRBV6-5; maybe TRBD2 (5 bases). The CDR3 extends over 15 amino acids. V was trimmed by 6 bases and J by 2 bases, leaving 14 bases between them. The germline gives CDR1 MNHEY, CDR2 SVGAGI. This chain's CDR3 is CASRHLAATYNEQFF. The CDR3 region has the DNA TGTGCCAGCAGACATCTAGCAGCTACCTACAATGAGCAGTTCTTC.

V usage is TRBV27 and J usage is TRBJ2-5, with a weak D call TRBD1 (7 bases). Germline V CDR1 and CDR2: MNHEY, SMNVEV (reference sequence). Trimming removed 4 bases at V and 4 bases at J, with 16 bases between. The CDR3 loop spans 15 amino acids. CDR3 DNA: TGTGCCAGCAGTTCGTATCCTCAGGGGGGAGAGACCCAGTACTTC. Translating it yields CASSSYPQGGETQYF.

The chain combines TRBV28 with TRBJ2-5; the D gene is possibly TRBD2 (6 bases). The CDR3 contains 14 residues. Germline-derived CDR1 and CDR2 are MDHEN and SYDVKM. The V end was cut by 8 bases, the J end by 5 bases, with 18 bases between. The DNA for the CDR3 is TGTGCCAGCGGAGGTAGCGGACCGGGGGAGACCCAGTACTTC. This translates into CASGGSGPGETQYF.

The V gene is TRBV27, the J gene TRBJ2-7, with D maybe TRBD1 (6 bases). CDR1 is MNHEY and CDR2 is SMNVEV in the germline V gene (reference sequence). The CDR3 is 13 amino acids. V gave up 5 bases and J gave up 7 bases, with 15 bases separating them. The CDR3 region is CASSRDTAREQYF. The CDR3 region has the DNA TGTGCCAGCAGTCGGGACACGGCCCGGGAGCAGTACTTC.

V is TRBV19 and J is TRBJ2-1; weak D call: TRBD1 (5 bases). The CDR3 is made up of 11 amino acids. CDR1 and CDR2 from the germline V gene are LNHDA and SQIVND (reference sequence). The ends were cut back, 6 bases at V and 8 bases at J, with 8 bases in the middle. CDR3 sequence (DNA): TGTGCCAGTAGGACAGTCCATGAGCAGTTCTTC. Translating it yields CASRTVHEQFF.

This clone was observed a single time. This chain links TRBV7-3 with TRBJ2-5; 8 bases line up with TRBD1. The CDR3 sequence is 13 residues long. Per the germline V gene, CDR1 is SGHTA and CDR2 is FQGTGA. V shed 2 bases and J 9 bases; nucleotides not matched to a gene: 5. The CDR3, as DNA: TGTGCCAGCAGCTTACAGGGGGCACTGGCCCAGTACTTC. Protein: CASSLQGALAQYF.

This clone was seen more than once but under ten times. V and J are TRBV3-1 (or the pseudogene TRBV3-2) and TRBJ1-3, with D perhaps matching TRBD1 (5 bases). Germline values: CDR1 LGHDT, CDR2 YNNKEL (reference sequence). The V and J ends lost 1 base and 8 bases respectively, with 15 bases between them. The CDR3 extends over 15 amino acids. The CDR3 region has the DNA TGTGCCAGCAGCCAAGCGTCGCAGGGTGGCGACACCATATATTTT. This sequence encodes CASSQASQGGDTIYF.